This TCR beta chain comes out of a study of T cell changes during pregnancy in multiple sclerosis. The CDR3 runs 15 residues. Germline V lookup: CDR1 SGHVS, CDR2 FNYEAQ. V lost 1 base, J lost 6 bases, and 5 bases stayed unmatched. Here immunoSEQ multiplex PCR was the method, and the copy in TCRdb shows in-frame clones only, minus some. The data hold 54,000 or so clones, with 93% observed a single time. This material consisted of CD4+ T cells from peripheral blood mononuclear cells, taken before pregnancy. This TCR was sampled from a female donor with multiple sclerosis, enrolled in a pregnancy study. The rearrangement uses TRBV7-6 and TRBJ2-1, with TRBD2 matching 8 bases. Here the CDR3 DNA reads TGTGCCAGCAGCTTAGATGACGGGAGGGGCAATGAGCAGTTCTTC. Translating it yields CASSLDDGRGNEQFF.